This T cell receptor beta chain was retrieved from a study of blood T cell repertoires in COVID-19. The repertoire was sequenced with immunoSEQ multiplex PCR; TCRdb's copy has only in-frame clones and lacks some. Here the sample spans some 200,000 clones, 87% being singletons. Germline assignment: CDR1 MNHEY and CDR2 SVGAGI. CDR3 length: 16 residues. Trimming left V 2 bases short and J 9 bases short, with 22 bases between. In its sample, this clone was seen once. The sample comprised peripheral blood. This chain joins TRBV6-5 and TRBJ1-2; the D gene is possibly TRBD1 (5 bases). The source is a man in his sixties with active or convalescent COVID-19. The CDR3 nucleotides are TGTGCCAGCAGTTACCTCCAGCCGGGACTGGACCGTAGCTACACCTTC. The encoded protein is CASSYLQPGLDRSYTF.